Listed below are T cell receptor beta chains from one sample, sequenced in a study of blood T cell repertoires in COVID-19. The protocol was immunoSEQ multiplex PCR, while the TCRdb copy is restricted to in-frame clones and leaves out a portion. The profile shows about 200,000 clones, under 90% of them singletons. Sequenced input: peripheral blood. The source is a man aged 50-59 years with acute or convalescent COVID-19. Both conserved end residues are part of each CDR3. Fields, in order: V gene, clone size, D gene, J gene, CDR3 protein, CDR3 DNA. A D gene is named only where the DNA matches it firmly. A row's size may be missing; if present it is once, few, many or a size class.

V gene: TRBV3-1/TRBV3-2; clone size: .; D gene: TRBD2; J gene: TRBJ2-3; CDR3 protein: CASSQGETGGRGDTQYF; CDR3 DNA: TGTGCCAGCAGCCAAGGTGAAACGGGGGGGCGCGGAGATACGCAGTATTTT
V gene: TRBV7-9; clone size: .; D gene: TRBD1; J gene: TRBJ1-6; CDR3 protein: CASSYGQAYSPLHF; CDR3 DNA: TGTGCCAGCAGCTATGGACAGGCCTATTCACCCCTCCACTTT
V gene: TRBV5-8; clone size: .; D gene: .; J gene: TRBJ2-5; CDR3 protein: CASSLYRGGQMQTQYF; CDR3 DNA: TGTGCCAGCAGCTTATACAGGGGAGGTCAAATGCAGACCCAGTACTTC
V gene: TRBV11-2; clone size: few; D gene: TRBD2; J gene: TRBJ2-7; CDR3 protein: CASSSRLGASGDSYEQYF; CDR3 DNA: TGTGCCAGCAGCTCTCGACTTGGGGCTAGCGGGGACTCCTACGAGCAGTACTTC
V gene: TRBV14; clone size: .; D gene: .; J gene: TRBJ2-2; CDR3 protein: CASSESNTGELFF; CDR3 DNA: TGTGCCAGCAGCGAGTCGAACACCGGGGAGCTGTTTTTT
V gene: TRBV12-3/TRBV12-4; clone size: once; D gene: .; J gene: TRBJ1-2; CDR3 protein: CASSSGVYGYTF; CDR3 DNA: TGTGCCAGCAGTTCGGGAGTCTATGGCTACACCTTC
V gene: TRBV7-6; clone size: few; D gene: .; J gene: TRBJ1-4; CDR3 protein: CASTLSGLGNEKLFF; CDR3 DNA: TGTGCCAGCACCCTCTCAGGGCTGGGGAATGAAAAACTGTTTTTT
V gene: TRBV2; clone size: .; D gene: TRBD2; J gene: TRBJ2-2; CDR3 protein: CASSEAGGGRAGELFF; CDR3 DNA: TGTGCCAGCAGTGAAGCCGGCGGGGGTCGCGCCGGGGAGCTGTTTTTT
V gene: TRBV30; clone size: .; D gene: TRBD2; J gene: TRBJ2-3; CDR3 protein: CAWRELAVSTDTQYF; CDR3 DNA: TGTGCCTGGAGAGAGCTAGCGGTTAGCACAGATACGCAGTATTTT
V gene: TRBV5-5; clone size: .; D gene: .; J gene: TRBJ1-6; CDR3 protein: CASSPRDIQGGNSPLHF; CDR3 DNA: TGTGCCAGCAGCCCGAGGGACATCCAAGGAGGTAATTCACCCCTCCACTTT
V gene: TRBV27; clone size: few; D gene: .; J gene: TRBJ2-6; CDR3 protein: CASSSGEGFSGANVLTF; CDR3 DNA: TGTGCCAGCAGTTCGGGAGAGGGATTCTCTGGGGCCAACGTCCTGACTTTC
V gene: TRBV27; clone size: .; D gene: TRBD1; J gene: TRBJ2-1; CDR3 protein: CASSTKQGSSYNEQFF; CDR3 DNA: TGTGCCAGCAGTACCAAACAGGGGAGCTCCTACAATGAGCAGTTCTTC
V gene: TRBV2; clone size: .; D gene: .; J gene: TRBJ1-2; CDR3 protein: CASIPYRGYGYTF; CDR3 DNA: TGTGCCAGCATTCCTTACCGGGGCTATGGCTACACCTTC
V gene: TRBV5-6; clone size: .; D gene: .; J gene: TRBJ1-6; CDR3 protein: CASSSGGLSPLHF; CDR3 DNA: TGTGCCAGCAGCTCTGGGGGACTTTCACCCCTCCACTTT
V gene: TRBV14; clone size: .; D gene: .; J gene: TRBJ1-1; CDR3 protein: CASSPPMNTEAFF; CDR3 DNA: TGTGCCAGCAGCCCCCCCATGAACACTGAAGCTTTCTTT